The T cell receptor beta chain described here comes from a study of PD-L1 blockade in urothelial cancer. Noted time point: pretreatment peripheral blood. Method: immunoSEQ multiplex PCR; TCRdb's copy keeps in-frame clones and lacks some. The table shows about 74,000 clones, with 90% occurring only once. This sequence originates from a man aged 65 to 85 with urothelial cancer. The specimen was PBMCs, collected around atezolizumab (anti-PD-L1) treatment.

CDR3 amino acids: CASSDRGAGELFF. The DNA of the CDR3 is TGCGCCAGCAGTGACAGGGGGGCCGGGGAGCTGTTTTTT. The V gene is TRBV10-2, the J gene TRBJ2-2, with a weak D call TRBD1 (7 bases). The CDR3 contains 13 residues. Looked up from germline, CDR1 is WSHSY and CDR2 is SAAADI. V lost 3 bases and J 6 bases, leaving 8 bases between the germline ends.